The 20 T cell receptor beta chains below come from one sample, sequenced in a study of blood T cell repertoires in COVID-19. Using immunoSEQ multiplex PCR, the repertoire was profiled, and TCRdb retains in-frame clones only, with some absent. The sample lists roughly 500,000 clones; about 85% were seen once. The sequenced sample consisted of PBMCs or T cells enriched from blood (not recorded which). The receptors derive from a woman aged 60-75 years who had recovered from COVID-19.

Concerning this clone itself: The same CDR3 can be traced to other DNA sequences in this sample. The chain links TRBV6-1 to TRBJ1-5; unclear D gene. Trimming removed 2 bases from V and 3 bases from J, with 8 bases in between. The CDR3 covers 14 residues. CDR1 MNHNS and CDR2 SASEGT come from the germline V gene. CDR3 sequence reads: CASSELGVNQPQHF. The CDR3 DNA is TGTGCCAGCAGTGAATTGGGCGTCAATCAGCCCCAGCATTTT.

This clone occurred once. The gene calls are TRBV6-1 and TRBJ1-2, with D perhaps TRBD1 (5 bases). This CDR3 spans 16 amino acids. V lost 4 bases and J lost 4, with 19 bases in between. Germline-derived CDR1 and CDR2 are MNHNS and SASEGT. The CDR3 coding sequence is TGTGCCAGCAGTGGGGGCCCTTTCGAAAGTATCTATGGCTACACCTTC. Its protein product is CASSGGPFESIYGYTF.

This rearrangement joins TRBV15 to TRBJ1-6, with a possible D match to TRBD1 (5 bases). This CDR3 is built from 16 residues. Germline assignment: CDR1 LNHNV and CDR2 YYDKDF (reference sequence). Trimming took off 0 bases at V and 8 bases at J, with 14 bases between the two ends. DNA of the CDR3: TGTGCCACCAGCAGAGAAACCCCAGGGATTGATTCACCCCTCCACTTT. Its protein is CATSRETPGIDSPLHF.

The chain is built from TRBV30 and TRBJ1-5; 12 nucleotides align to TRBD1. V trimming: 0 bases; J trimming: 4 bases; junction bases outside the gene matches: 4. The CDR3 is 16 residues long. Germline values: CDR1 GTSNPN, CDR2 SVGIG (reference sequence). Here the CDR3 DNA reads TGTGCCTGGAGTGTACGGGACAGGGGGCGTAATCAGCCCCAGCATTTT. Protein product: CAWSVRDRGRNQPQHF.

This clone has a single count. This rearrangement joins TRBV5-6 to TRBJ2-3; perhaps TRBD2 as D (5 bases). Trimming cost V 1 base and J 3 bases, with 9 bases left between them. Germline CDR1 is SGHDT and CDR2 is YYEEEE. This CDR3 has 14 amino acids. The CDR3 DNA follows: TGTGCCAGCAGCTTGAAGCGGAGGACAGATACGCAGTATTTT. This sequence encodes CASSLKRRTDTQYF.

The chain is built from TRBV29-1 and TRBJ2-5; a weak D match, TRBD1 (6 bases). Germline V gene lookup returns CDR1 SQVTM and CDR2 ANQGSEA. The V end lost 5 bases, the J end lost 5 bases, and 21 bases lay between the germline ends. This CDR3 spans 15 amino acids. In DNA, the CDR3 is TGCAGCGTTAGTGGGGGCGGGCGAGGGGAGGAGACCCAGTACTTC. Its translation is CSVSGGGRGEETQYF. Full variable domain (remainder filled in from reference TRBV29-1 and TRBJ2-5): SAVISQKPSRDICQRGTSLTIQCQVDSQVTMMFWYRQQPGQSLTLIATANQGSEATYESGFVIDKFPISRPNLTFSTLTVSNMSPEDSSIYLCSVSGGGRGEETQYFGPGTRLLVL.

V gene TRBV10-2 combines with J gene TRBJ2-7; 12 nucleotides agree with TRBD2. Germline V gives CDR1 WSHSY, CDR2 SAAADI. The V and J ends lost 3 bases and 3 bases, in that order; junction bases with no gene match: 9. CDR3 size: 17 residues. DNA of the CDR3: TGCGCCAGCAGTGACCCCGGGACTAGCGGGCAATTCTACGAGCAGTACGTC. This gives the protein CASSDPGTSGQFYEQYV.

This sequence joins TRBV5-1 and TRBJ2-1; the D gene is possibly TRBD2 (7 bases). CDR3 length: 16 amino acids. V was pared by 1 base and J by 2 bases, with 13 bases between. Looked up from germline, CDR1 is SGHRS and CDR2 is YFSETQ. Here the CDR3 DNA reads TGCGCCAGCAGCTTGACGGGCGGGGGCCCCTACAATGAGCAGTTCTTC. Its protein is CASSLTGGGPYNEQFF.

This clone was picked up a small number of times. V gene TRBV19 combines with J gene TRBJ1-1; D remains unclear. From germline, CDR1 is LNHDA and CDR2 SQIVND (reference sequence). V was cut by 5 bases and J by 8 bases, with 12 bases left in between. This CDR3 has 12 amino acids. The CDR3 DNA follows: TGTGCCAGTAGTGCCATCGGAGCAGAAGCTTTCTTT. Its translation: CASSAIGAEAFF.

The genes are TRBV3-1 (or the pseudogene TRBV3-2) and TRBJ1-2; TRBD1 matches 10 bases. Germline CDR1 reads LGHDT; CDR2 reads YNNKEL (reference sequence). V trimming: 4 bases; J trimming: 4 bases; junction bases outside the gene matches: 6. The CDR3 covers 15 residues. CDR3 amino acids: CASSPGQGGAYGYTF. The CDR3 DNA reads TGTGCCAGCAGCCCCGGACAGGGGGGGGCCTATGGCTACACCTTC.

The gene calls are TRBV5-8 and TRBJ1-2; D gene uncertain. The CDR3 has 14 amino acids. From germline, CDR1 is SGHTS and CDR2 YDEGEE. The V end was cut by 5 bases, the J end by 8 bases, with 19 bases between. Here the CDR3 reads CASSLLKHPGGYTF. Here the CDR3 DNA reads TGTGCCAGCAGTCTACTTAAGCACCCAGGCGGCTACACCTTC.

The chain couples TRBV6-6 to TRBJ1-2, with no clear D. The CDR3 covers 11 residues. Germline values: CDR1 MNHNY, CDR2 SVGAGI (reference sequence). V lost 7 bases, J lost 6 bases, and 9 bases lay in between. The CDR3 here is CASTGADGYTF. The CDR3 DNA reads TGTGCCAGCACCGGCGCGGATGGCTACACCTTC.

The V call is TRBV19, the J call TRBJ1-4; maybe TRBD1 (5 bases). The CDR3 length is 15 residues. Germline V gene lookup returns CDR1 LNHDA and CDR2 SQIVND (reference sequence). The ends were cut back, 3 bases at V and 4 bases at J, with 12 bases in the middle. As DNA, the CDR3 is TGTGCCAGTAGTATCGGGGGGGTAATTAATGAAAAACTGTTTTTT. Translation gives CASSIGGVINEKLFF.

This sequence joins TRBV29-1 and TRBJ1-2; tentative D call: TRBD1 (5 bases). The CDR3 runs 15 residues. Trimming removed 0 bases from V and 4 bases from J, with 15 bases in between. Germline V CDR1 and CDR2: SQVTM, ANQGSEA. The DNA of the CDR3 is TGCAGCGTTGAAGATCTTGGGGGGTTAGGCTATGGCTACACCTTC. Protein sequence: CSVEDLGGLGYGYTF.

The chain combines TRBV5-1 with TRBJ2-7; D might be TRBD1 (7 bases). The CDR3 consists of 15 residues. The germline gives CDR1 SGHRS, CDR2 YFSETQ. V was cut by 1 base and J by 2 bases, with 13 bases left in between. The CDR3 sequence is CASSLPQGGAYEQYF. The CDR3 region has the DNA TGCGCCAGCAGCTTGCCCCAGGGGGGTGCCTACGAGCAGTACTTC.

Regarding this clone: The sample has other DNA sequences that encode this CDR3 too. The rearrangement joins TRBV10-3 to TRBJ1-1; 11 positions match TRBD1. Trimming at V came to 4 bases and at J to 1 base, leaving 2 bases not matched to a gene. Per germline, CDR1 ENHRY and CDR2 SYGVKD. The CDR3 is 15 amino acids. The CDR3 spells CAISGTGGRNTEAFF. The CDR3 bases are TGTGCCATCAGTGGGACAGGGGGCCGGAACACTGAAGCTTTCTTT.

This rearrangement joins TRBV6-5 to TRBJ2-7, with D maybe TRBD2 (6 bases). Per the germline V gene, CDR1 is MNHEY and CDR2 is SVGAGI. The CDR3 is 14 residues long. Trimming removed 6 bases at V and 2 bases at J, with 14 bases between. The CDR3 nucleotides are TGTGCCAGCAGGCGGGTAGCGGAGACCTACGAGCAGTACGTC. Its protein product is CASRRVAETYEQYV.

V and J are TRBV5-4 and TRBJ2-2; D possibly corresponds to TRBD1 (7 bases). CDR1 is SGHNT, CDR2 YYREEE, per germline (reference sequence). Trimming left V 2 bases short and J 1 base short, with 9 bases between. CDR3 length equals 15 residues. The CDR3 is CASSFQGGNTGELFF. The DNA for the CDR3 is TGTGCCAGCAGCTTTCAGGGGGGGAACACCGGGGAGCTGTTTTTT.

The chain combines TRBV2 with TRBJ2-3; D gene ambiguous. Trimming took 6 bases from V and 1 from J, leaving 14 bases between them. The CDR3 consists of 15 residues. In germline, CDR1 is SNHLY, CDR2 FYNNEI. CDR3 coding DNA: TGTGCCAGCAGATCTCCGGTAGTCCGCACAGATACGCAGTATTTT. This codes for CASRSPVVRTDTQYF.

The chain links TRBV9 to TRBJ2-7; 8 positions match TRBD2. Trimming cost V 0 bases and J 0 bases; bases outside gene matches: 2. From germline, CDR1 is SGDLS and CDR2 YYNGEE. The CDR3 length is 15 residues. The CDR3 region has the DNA TGTGCCAGCAGCGTAGCGGGAGGGGTCTCCTACGAGCAGTACTTC. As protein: CASSVAGGVSYEQYF.